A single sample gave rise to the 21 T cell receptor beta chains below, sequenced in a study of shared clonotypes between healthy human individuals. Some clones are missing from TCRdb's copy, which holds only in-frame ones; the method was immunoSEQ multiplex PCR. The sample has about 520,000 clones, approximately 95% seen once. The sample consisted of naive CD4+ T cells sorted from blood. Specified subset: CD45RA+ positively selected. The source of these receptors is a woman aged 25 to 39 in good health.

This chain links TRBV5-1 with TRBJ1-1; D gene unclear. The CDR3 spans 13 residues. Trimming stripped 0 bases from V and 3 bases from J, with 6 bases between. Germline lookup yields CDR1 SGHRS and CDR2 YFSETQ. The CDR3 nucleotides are TGCGCCAGCAGCTTGGGCGAGGACACTGAAGCTTTCTTT. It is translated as CASSLGEDTEAFF.

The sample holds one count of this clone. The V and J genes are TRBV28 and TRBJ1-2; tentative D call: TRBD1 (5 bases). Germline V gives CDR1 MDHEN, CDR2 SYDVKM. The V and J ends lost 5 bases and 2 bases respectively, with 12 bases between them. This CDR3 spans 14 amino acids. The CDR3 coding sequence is TGTGCCAGCAGTGGGGACGGAAAAAACTATGGCTACACCTTC. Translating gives CASSGDGKNYGYTF.

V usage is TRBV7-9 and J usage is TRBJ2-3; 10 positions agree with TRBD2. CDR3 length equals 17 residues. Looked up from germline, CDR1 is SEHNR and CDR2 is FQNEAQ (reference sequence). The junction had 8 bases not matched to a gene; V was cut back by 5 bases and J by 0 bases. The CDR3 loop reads CASSARTSGTSTDTQYF. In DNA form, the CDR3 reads TGTGCCAGCAGCGCTAGGACTAGCGGAACTAGCACAGATACGCAGTATTTT.

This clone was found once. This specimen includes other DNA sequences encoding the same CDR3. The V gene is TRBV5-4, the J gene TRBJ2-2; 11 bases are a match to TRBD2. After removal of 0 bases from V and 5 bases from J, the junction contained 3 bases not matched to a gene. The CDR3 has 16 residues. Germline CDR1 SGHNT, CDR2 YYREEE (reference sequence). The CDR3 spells CASSLGLAGGTGELFF. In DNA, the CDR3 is TGTGCCAGCAGCTTGGGGCTAGCGGGAGGTACCGGGGAGCTGTTTTTT. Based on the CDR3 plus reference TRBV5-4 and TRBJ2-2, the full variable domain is ETGVTQSPTHLIKTRGQQVTLRCSSQSGHNTVSWYQQALGQGPQFIFQYYREEENGRGNFPPRFSGLQFPNYSSELNVNALELDDSALYLCASSLGLAGGTGELFFGEGSRLTVL.

The chain's CDR3 is CASSLVRAANTGELFF. For the CDR3, the DNA is TGTGCCAGCAGCTTAGTCCGAGCGGCGAACACCGGGGAGCTGTTTTTT. This chain uses TRBV11-2 with TRBJ2-2; a weak D match, TRBD2 (5 bases). The V gene's germline CDR1 is SGHAT and CDR2 FQNNGV. The V and J ends lost 1 base and 0 bases respectively, with 9 bases between them. This CDR3 spans 16 amino acids.

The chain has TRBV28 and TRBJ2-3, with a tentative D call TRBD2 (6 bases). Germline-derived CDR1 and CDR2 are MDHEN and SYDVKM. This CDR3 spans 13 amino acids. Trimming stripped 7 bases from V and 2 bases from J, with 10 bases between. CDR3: CASMGGATDTQYF. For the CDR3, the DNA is TGTGCCAGCATGGGCGGGGCCACAGATACGCAGTATTTT.

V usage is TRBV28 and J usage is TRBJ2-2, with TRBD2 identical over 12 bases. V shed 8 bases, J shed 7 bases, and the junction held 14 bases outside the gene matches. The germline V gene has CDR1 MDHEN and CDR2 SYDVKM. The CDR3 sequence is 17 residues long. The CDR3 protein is CASGQTSGSSIVGELFF. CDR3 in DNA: TGTGCCAGCGGCCAGACTAGCGGGAGTTCAATTGTCGGGGAGCTGTTTTTT.

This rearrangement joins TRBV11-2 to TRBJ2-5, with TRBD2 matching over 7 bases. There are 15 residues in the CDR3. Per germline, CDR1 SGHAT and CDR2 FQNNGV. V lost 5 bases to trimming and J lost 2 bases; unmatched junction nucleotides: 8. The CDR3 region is CASSRMGGFQETQYF. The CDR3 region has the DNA TGTGCCAGCAGCAGGATGGGAGGGTTTCAAGAGACCCAGTACTTC.

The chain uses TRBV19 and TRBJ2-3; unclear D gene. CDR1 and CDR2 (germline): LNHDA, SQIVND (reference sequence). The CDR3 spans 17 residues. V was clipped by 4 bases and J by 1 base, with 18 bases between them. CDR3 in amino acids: CASSRRKYFLGTDTQYF. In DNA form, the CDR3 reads TGTGCCAGTAGTAGAAGGAAGTACTTCCTCGGCACAGATACGCAGTATTTT.

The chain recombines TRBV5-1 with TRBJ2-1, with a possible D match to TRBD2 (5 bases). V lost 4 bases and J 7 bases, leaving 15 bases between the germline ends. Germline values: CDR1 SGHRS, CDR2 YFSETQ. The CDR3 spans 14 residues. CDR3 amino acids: CASSPLGMGNEQFF. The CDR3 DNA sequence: TGCGCCAGCAGCCCACTAGGGATGGGGAATGAGCAGTTCTTC.

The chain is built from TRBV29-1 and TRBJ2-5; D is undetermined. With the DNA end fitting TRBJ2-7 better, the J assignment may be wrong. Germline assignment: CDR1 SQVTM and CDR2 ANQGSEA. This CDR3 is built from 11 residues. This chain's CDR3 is CSVAQQDEQYF. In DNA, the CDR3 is TGCAGCGTTGCACAGCAGGACGAGCAGTACTTC.

The CDR3 region is CASSLGLLLNTQYF. DNA for the CDR3: TGTGCCAGCAGCTTGGGACTCCTTTTAAATACGCAGTATTTT. The chain recombines TRBV5-4 with TRBJ2-3; D remains ambiguous. CDR3 length: 14 amino acids. Germline V lookup: CDR1 SGHNT, CDR2 YYREEE (reference sequence). V was cut by 0 bases and J by 7 bases, with 12 bases left in between. Full variable domain (missing parts from reference TRBV5-4 and TRBJ2-3): ETGVTQSPTHLIKTRGQQVTLRCSSQSGHNTVSWYQQALGQGPQFIFQYYREEENGRGNFPPRFSGLQFPNYSSELNVNALELDDSALYLCASSLGLLLNTQYFGPGTRLTVL.

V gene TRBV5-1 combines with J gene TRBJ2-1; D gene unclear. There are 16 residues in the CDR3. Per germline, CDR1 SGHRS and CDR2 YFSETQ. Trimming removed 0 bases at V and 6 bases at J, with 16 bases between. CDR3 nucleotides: TGCGCCAGCAGCTTGGTGCGGAGCGTAGCTGGCAATGAGCAGTTCTTC. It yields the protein CASSLVRSVAGNEQFF. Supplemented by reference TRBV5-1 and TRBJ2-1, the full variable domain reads KAGVTQTPRYLIKTRGQQVTLSCSPISGHRSVSWYQQTPGQGLQFLFEYFSETQRNKGNFPGRFSGRQFSNSRSEMNVSTLELGDSALYLCASSLVRSVAGNEQFFGPGTRLTVL.

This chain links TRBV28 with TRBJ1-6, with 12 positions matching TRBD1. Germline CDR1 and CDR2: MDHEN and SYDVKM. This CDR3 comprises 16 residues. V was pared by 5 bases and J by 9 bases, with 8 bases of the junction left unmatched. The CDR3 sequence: CASSAPGTGGVSPLHF. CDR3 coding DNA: TGTGCCAGCAGTGCCCCCGGGACAGGGGGCGTTTCACCCCTCCACTTT.

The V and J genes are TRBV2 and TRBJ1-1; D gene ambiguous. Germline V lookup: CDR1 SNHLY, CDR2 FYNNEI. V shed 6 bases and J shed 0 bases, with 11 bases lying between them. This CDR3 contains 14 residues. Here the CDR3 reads CASRDPVMNTEAFF. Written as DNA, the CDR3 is TGTGCCAGCAGGGACCCAGTCATGAACACTGAAGCTTTCTTT.

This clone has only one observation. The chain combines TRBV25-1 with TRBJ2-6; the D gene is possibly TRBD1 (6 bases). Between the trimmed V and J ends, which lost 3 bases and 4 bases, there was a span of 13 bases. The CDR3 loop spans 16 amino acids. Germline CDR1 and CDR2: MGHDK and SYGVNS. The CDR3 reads CASSDPQGTGANVLTF. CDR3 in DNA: TGTGCCAGCAGTGACCCACAGGGAACCGGGGCCAACGTCCTGACTTTC.

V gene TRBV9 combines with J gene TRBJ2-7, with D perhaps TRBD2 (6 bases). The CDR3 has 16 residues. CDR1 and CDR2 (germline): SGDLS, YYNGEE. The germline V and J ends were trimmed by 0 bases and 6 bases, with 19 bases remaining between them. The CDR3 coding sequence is TGTGCCAGCAGCGTAGATCCCGGGAGCCCTGCCCCCGAGCAGTACTTC. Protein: CASSVDPGSPAPEQYF. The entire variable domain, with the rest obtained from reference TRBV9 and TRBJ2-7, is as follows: DSGVTQTPKHLITATGQRVTLRCSPRSGDLSVYWYQQSLDQGLQFLIQYYNGEERAKGNILERFSAQQFPDLHSELNLSSLELGDSALYFCASSVDPGSPAPEQYFGPGTRLTVT.

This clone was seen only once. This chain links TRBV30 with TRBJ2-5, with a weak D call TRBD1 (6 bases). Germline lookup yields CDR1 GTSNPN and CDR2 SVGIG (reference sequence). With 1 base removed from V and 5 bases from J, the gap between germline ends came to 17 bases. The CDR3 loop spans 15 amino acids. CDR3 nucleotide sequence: TGTGCCTGGAGTGAGAGCCAGGGGATACGGGAGACCCAGTACTTC. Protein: CAWSESQGIRETQYF.

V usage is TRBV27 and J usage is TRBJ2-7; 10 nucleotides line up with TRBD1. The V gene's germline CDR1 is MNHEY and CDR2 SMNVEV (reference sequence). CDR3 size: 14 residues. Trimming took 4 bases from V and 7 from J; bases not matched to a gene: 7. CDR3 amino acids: CASSWGQGSGEQYF. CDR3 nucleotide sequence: TGTGCCAGCAGTTGGGGACAGGGGAGTGGGGAGCAGTACTTC.

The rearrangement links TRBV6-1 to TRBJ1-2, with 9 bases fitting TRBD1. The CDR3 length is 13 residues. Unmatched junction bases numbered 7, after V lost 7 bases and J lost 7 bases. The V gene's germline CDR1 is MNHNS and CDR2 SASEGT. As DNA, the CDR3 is TGTGCCAGCACCGGACAGGGGCCGGGTGGCTACACCTTC. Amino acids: CASTGQGPGGYTF.

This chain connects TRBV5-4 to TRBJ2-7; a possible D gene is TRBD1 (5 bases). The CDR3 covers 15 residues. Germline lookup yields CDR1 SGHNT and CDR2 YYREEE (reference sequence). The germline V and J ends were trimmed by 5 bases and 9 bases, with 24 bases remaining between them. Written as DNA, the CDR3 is TGTGCCAGCAGTCCTAATACAGGACCCAATACGGTGCAGTACTTC. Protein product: CASSPNTGPNTVQYF.